This T cell receptor (beta chain) is drawn from a study of glioma-infiltrating T cells. Using RNA template, CDR3s of TCR alpha and beta were amplified with iRepertoire arm-PCR. For one-step reverse transcription and amplification, roughly 100-400 ng of tissue mRNA or PBMC total RNA was used. Via MiXCR, TCRdb re-called the multiplex PCR reads, giving one row per CDR3 protein. The sample shows more than 95,000 distinct CDR3 sequences, around 23% of them seen only once. Findings and limits, study-wide: Tissue-blood divergence was below expectation in non-neoplastic patients, above in gliomas.

This CDR3 is 15 amino acids long. J was trimmed by 3 bases and V by 6 bases; bases with no gene match: 4. Germline CDR1 is MNHNS and CDR2 is SASEGT. In its sample, this clonotype was seen many times. Its antigen is currently unknown. This chain joins TRBV6-1 and TRBJ2-1; 11 positions agree with TRBD2. Specimen: glioma tissue, nonneoplastic brain tissue, or PBMCs (not recorded which). This receptor was obtained from a human donor with low-grade glioma or glioblastoma, undergoing nonglioma brain surgery, or in good health (not recorded which). The CDR3: CASRKLAGDYNEQFF. The CDR3 nucleotides read TGTGCCAGCAGAAAACTAGCGGGAGACTACAATGAGCAGTTCTTC.